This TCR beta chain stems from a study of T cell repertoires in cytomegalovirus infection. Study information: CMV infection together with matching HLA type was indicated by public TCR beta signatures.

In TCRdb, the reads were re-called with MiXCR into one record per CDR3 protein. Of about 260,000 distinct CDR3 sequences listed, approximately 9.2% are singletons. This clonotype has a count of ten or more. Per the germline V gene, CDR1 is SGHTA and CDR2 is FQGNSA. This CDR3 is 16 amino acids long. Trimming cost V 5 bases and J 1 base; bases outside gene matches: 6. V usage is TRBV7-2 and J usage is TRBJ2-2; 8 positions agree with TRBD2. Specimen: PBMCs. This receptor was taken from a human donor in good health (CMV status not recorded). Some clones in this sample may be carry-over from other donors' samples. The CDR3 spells CASSLTGLGNTGELFF. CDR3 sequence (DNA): TGTGCCAGCAGCCTTACGGGACTAGGGAACACCGGGGAGCTGTTTTTT. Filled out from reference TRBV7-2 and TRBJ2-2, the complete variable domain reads GAGVSQSPSNKVTEKGKDVELRCDPISGHTALYWYRQSLGQGLEFLIYFQGNSAPDKSGLPSDRFSAERTGGSVSTLTIQRTQQEDSAVYLCASSLTGLGNTGELFFGEGSRLTVL.